The next 27 T cell receptor beta chains were all read from a single sample in a study of blood T cell repertoires in COVID-19. Data came from immunoSEQ multiplex PCR; TCRdb stores just in-frame clones and leaves some out. The data contain 250,000 to 350,000 clones, around 89% of them singletons. The sequenced sample was peripheral blood. The source of these receptors is a woman aged 55 to 70 with acute or convalescent COVID-19.

This clone was recorded once. The chain links TRBV27 to TRBJ1-5; 7 bases align to TRBD1. The length of the CDR3 is 17 residues. Germline CDR1 is MNHEY and CDR2 is SMNVEV (reference sequence). Unmatched junction bases numbered 14, after V lost 6 bases and J lost 3 bases. The CDR3 loop is CASRGDSLSSDNQPQHF. The DNA for the CDR3 is TGTGCCAGCAGGGGGGACAGCCTTAGTTCGGACAATCAGCCCCAGCATTTT.

This rearrangement joins TRBV15 to TRBJ1-1; 8 nucleotides agree with TRBD1. Trimming took 3 bases from V and 8 from J; bases not matched to a gene: 2. This CDR3 has 12 amino acids. Germline values: CDR1 LNHNV, CDR2 YYDKDF (reference sequence). The CDR3 is CATSRGDREAFF. In DNA, the CDR3 is TGTGCCACCAGCAGGGGGGACAGGGAAGCTTTCTTT.

The gene calls are TRBV28 and TRBJ1-5; D not resolved. Trimming removed 5 bases at V and 9 bases at J, with 8 bases between. CDR3 length equals 11 residues. The V gene's germline CDR1 is MDHEN and CDR2 SYDVKM. The CDR3 is CASSVPGPQHF. The CDR3 DNA follows: TGTGCCAGCAGTGTTCCCGGGCCCCAGCATTTT.

The rearrangement joins TRBV27 to TRBJ1-6; 7 nucleotides line up with TRBD1. The junction had 7 bases not matched to a gene; V was cut back by 6 bases and J by 8 bases. CDR1 is MNHEY, CDR2 SMNVEV, per germline (reference sequence). The CDR3 sequence is 14 residues long. CDR3 sequence reads: CASSSSGQHSPLHF. CDR3 nucleotides: TGTGCCAGCAGCTCATCGGGACAGCATTCACCCCTCCACTTT.

The chain combines TRBV2 with TRBJ1-2, with TRBD1 identical over 11 bases. Germline V gene sequence: CDR1 SNHLY, CDR2 FYNNEI. This CDR3 is built from 15 residues. J gave up 6 bases and V 7 bases, and 10 bases lay outside the gene matches. CDR3 sequence reads: CASNPPGQGADGYTF. CDR3 nucleotide sequence: TGTGCCAGCAATCCCCCCGGACAGGGGGCAGATGGCTACACCTTC. Full variable domain (missing parts from reference TRBV2 and TRBJ1-2): EPEVTQTPSHQVTQMGQEVILRCVPISNHLYFYWYRQILGQKVEFLVSFYNNEISEKSEIFDDQFSVERPDGSNFTLKIRSTKLEDSAMYFCASNPPGQGADGYTFGSGTRLTVV.

The CDR3 sequence: CASSPTGATNEKLFF. The CDR3 coding sequence is TGTGCCAGCTCGCCTACGGGGGCAACTAATGAAAAACTGTTTTTT. The V gene is TRBV18, the J gene TRBJ1-4; possibly TRBD1 for D (5 bases). Per the germline V gene, CDR1 is KGHSH and CDR2 is LQKENI. Trimming took 6 bases from V and 0 from J, leaving 11 bases between them. This CDR3 is built from 15 residues.

The V and J genes are TRBV5-5 and TRBJ2-1; 11 bases are a match to TRBD2. V lost 1 base and J lost 4; bases outside the gene matches: 4. The CDR3 covers 16 residues. Per the germline V gene, CDR1 is SGHKS and CDR2 is YYEKEE (reference sequence). CDR3 sequence: CASSLLAGGFYNEQFF. CDR3 DNA sequence: TGTGCCAGCAGCTTGTTAGCGGGAGGGTTTTACAATGAGCAGTTCTTC.

The chain is built from TRBV18 and TRBJ1-1; 8 bases fit TRBD1. The CDR3 runs 17 residues. After removal of 4 bases from V and 0 bases from J, the junction contained 10 bases not matched to a gene. Per the germline V gene, CDR1 is KGHSH and CDR2 is LQKENI. The CDR3 region has the DNA TGTGCCAGCTCACTCGGGACAGGACACACGATGAACACTGAAGCTTTCTTT. Residues: CASSLGTGHTMNTEAFF.

This chain joins TRBV23-1 and TRBJ1-5, with 7 bases lining up with TRBD1. TRBV23-1 is an ORF; its function is uncertain. Trimming cost V 2 bases and J 5 bases; bases outside gene matches: 3. The CDR3 contains 14 residues. Here the CDR3 DNA reads TGCGCCAGCAGTCAACGACAGGGCCATCAGCCCCAGCATTTT. Protein product: CASSQRQGHQPQHF.

The chain carries TRBV29-1 and TRBJ2-1, with a possible D match to TRBD1 (6 bases). Trimming removed 7 bases at V and 0 bases at J, with 10 bases between. Germline assignment: CDR1 SQVTM and CDR2 ANQGSEA. The CDR3 runs to 13 residues. In nucleotides, the CDR3 is TGCAGCGGGGACAAGAGCTCCTACAATGAGCAGTTCTTC. This sequence encodes CSGDKSSYNEQFF.

The chain employs TRBV24-1 and TRBJ2-1, with 11 positions matching TRBD2. This CDR3 has 18 residues. After removal of 2 bases from V and 4 bases from J, the junction contained 9 bases not matched to a gene. Germline V gene sequence: CDR1 KGHDR, CDR2 SFDVKD. CDR3 sequence: CATSDSLGTSGLYNEQFF. In DNA form, the CDR3 reads TGTGCCACCAGTGATTCCCTCGGGACTAGCGGACTATACAATGAGCAGTTCTTC.

The gene calls are TRBV7-9 and TRBJ1-4; D gene uncertain. This CDR3 has 13 residues. Trimming pared 8 bases from V and 5 bases from J, leaving 12 bases between. The V gene's germline CDR1 is SEHNR and CDR2 FQNEAQ (reference sequence). CDR3 DNA: TGTGCCAGCGTCGGAACGGGGAATGAAAAACTGTTTTTT. This gives the protein CASVGTGNEKLFF.

This chain connects TRBV19 to TRBJ2-4; TRBD2 is a possible D gene (5 bases). The CDR3 extends over 15 amino acids. Deletions cut 1 base from V and 0 bases from J, with 7 bases between. Per germline, CDR1 LNHDA and CDR2 SQIVND (reference sequence). CDR3 residues: CASSIGAGAKNIQYF. CDR3 nucleotides: TGTGCCAGTAGTATAGGCGCGGGAGCCAAAAACATTCAGTACTTC.

This sequence joins TRBV7-3 and TRBJ2-1, with 10 bases identical to TRBD2. This CDR3 has 15 amino acids. Germline V gene lookup returns CDR1 SGHTA and CDR2 FQGTGA. After removal of 0 bases from V and 6 bases from J, the junction contained 2 bases not matched to a gene. CDR3 sequence: CASSLTSGRVNEQFF. In DNA, the CDR3 is TGTGCCAGCAGCTTAACGAGCGGGAGGGTCAATGAGCAGTTCTTC.

The chain links TRBV6-5 to TRBJ1-1, with D tentatively TRBD1 (6 bases). V was clipped by 6 bases and J by 3 bases, with 14 bases between them. Per the germline V gene, CDR1 is MNHEY and CDR2 is SVGAGI. The CDR3 totals 14 residues. CDR3 residues: CASRLQGVDTEAFF. For the CDR3, the DNA is TGTGCCAGCAGATTACAGGGCGTGGACACTGAAGCTTTCTTT.

V gene TRBV19 combines with J gene TRBJ2-1; 12 nucleotides align to TRBD1. V dropped 3 bases and J dropped 6; count of bases not matched to a gene: 6. This CDR3 is built from 16 residues. From germline, CDR1 is LNHDA and CDR2 SQIVND (reference sequence). As DNA, the CDR3 is TGTGCCAGTAGTATCCCTCGGGACAGGGGGCGCAATGAGCAGTTCTTC. This translates into CASSIPRDRGRNEQFF. Supplemented by reference TRBV19 and TRBJ2-1, the full variable domain reads DGGITQSPKYLFRKEGQNVTLSCEQNLNHDAMYWYRQDPGQGLRLIYYSQIVNDFQKGDIAEGYSVSREKKESFPLTVTSAQKNPTAFYLCASSIPRDRGRNEQFFGPGTRLTVL.

The rearrangement uses TRBV29-1 and TRBJ2-7; 7 bases match TRBD1. Germline lookup yields CDR1 SQVTM and CDR2 ANQGSEA. This CDR3 spans 12 amino acids. V lost 6 bases, J lost 5 bases, and 7 bases stayed unmatched. The CDR3 sequence is CSVYGTVDEQYF. The CDR3 DNA sequence: TGCAGCGTCTACGGGACAGTCGACGAGCAGTACTTC.

This clone was counted a single time. CDR3 region: CASSFLSGERSYNEQFF. CDR3 DNA sequence: TGTGCCAGCAGCTTCCTTAGCGGGGAGCGGTCCTACAATGAGCAGTTCTTC. The genes are TRBV7-2 and TRBJ2-1, with 8 bases aligning to TRBD2. V was pared by 3 bases and J by 1 base, with 8 bases of the junction left unmatched. Germline V gene lookup returns CDR1 SGHTA and CDR2 FQGNSA. The CDR3 is 17 amino acids. Full variable domain (remainder filled in from reference TRBV7-2 and TRBJ2-1): GAGVSQSPSNKVTEKGKDVELRCDPISGHTALYWYRQSLGQGLEFLIYFQGNSAPDKSGLPSDRFSAERTGGSVSTLTIQRTQQEDSAVYLCASSFLSGERSYNEQFFGPGTRLTVL.

The table lists this clone with a few counts. The rearrangement joins TRBV7-3 to TRBJ1-5; TRBD1 aligns across 7 bases. This CDR3 spans 17 amino acids. With 1 base clipped from V and 0 bases from J, the junction kept 6 bases outside the gene matches. Germline values: CDR1 SGHTA, CDR2 FQGTGA. In DNA, the CDR3 is TGTGCCAGCAGCTTAAACCAGACAGGGTTTAGCAATCAGCCCCAGCATTTT. It encodes CASSLNQTGFSNQPQHF.

The rearrangement joins TRBV19 to TRBJ2-1, with TRBD2 matching 13 bases. The CDR3 covers 18 residues. The junction had 8 bases not matched to a gene; V was cut back by 5 bases and J by 1 base. Per germline, CDR1 LNHDA and CDR2 SQIVND (reference sequence). CDR3 bases: TGTGCCAGTAGTTCATGGACTAGCGGGGGACGATCCTACAATGAGCAGTTCTTC. It codes for CASSSWTSGGRSYNEQFF.

The chain carries TRBV9 and TRBJ1-4, with D perhaps matching TRBD1 (5 bases). Trimming stripped 4 bases from V and 3 bases from J, with 13 bases between. The CDR3 consists of 15 residues. From germline, CDR1 is SGDLS and CDR2 YYNGEE. CDR3 protein: CASSPSGGPNEKLFF. DNA for the CDR3: TGTGCCAGCAGCCCGAGCGGGGGTCCTAATGAAAAACTGTTTTTT.

This rearrangement joins TRBV9 to TRBJ2-7; D might be TRBD1 (6 bases). Germline V gene lookup returns CDR1 SGDLS and CDR2 YYNGEE. Between the trimmed V and J ends, which lost 2 bases and 1 base, there was a span of 13 bases. The CDR3 length is 15 residues. The CDR3, as DNA: TGTGCCAGCAGCGTCGCGGACAGCCCTTCCTACGAGCAGTACTTC. Translation: CASSVADSPSYEQYF.

The V gene is TRBV19, the J gene TRBJ2-1, with 7 bases identical to TRBD2. This CDR3 has 18 amino acids. Germline trimming cut 0 bases from V and 7 bases from J; bases unmatched to any gene: 15. CDR1 is LNHDA, CDR2 SQIVND, per germline (reference sequence). CDR3 sequence reads: CASSIDLGGRARINEQFF. Written as DNA, the CDR3 is TGTGCCAGTAGTATAGATCTCGGGGGGAGGGCCAGAATAAATGAGCAGTTCTTC.

The J gene is TRBJ1-5, the V gene TRBV5-5; 9 bases fit TRBD1. CDR3 size: 17 residues. Germline V lookup: CDR1 SGHKS, CDR2 YYEKEE (reference sequence). V shed 4 bases and J 1 base; nucleotides not matched to a gene: 9. The CDR3 nucleotides are TGTGCCAGCAGCCGGGACAGGGAGTTAGGGAGCAATCAGCCCCAGCATTTT. It is translated as CASSRDRELGSNQPQHF.

The chain carries TRBV19 and TRBJ1-5; 7 bases align to TRBD1. Germline V lookup: CDR1 LNHDA, CDR2 SQIVND (reference sequence). The CDR3 sequence is 16 residues long. Trimming took 4 bases from V and 3 from J; bases not matched to a gene: 9. The CDR3 is CASSTARTGYNQPQHF. DNA of the CDR3: TGTGCCAGTAGTACCGCGAGGACAGGCTACAATCAGCCCCAGCATTTT.

This sequence joins TRBV5-8 and TRBJ1-5; 7 nucleotides align to TRBD1. Germline CDR1 and CDR2: SGHTS and YDEGEE. With 2 bases clipped from V and 7 bases from J, the junction kept 6 bases outside the gene matches. This CDR3 is built from 14 residues. Written as DNA, the CDR3 is TGTGCCAGCAGCTTACAGGGGTCAGGGCAGCCCCAGCATTTT. The encoded protein is CASSLQGSGQPQHF.

This clone was detected once. The chain has TRBV27 and TRBJ1-1; TRBD1 is a possible D gene (6 bases). The CDR3 totals 15 residues. The germline V gene has CDR1 MNHEY and CDR2 SMNVEV (reference sequence). V dropped 5 bases and J dropped 1 base, with 14 bases sitting between them. This CDR3 is CASSPYSTGNTEAFF. CDR3 nucleotide sequence: TGTGCCAGCAGTCCATATTCGACAGGGAACACTGAAGCTTTCTTT.